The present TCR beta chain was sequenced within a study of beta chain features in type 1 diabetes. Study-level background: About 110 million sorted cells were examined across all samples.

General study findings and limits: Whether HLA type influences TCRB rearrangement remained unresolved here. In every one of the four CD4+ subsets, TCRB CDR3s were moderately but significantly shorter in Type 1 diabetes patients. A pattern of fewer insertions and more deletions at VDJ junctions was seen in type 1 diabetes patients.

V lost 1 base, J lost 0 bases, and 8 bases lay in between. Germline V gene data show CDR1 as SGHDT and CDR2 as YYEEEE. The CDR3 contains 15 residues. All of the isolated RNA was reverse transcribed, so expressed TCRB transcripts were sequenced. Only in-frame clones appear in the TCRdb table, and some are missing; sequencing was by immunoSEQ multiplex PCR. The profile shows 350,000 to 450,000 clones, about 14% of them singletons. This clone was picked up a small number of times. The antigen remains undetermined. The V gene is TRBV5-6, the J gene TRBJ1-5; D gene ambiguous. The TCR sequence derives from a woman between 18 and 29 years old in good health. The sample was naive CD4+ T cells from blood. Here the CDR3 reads CASSLWSSSNQPQHF. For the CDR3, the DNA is TGTGCCAGCAGCTTGTGGAGTTCTAGCAATCAGCCCCAGCATTTT.